The T cell receptor (beta chain) described here comes from a study of cytomegalovirus exposure and HLA in healthy donors. Study overall: The approximately 120 validation repertoires were reported in a later analysis to have been generated on the same platform as the approximately 700 first-cohort repertoires. Whole-study findings and limits: The dataset shows that most TCR sequences were rare, while some public TCRs occurred in many donors. First-cohort TCR clusters were later found to tend to co-occur in the approximately 120 validation repertoires.

On this clone: As yet, its antigen is unknown.

The junction had 5 bases not matched to a gene; V was cut back by 10 bases and J by 4 bases. Germline values: CDR1 MDHEN, CDR2 SYDVKM. The CDR3 spans 13 residues. The study drew the donors from its approximately 120-subject validation cohort, separate from the roughly 700-subject first cohort. The table came from immunoSEQ multiplex PCR; TCRdb's copy has only in-frame clones and leaves some out. This table holds hundreds of thousands of clones, 80% to 90% found once. This sequence joins TRBV28 and TRBJ2-7, with 12 bases that match TRBD1. Material: PBMCs. This TCR derives from a man between 18 and 29 years old in good health and CMV-seronegative. CDR3 region: CAIGGQGAYEQYF. CDR3 nucleotide sequence: TGTGCCATCGGGGGACAGGGGGCTTACGAGCAGTACTTC.